These T cell receptor beta chains were read from a single sample in a study of Ad26.COV2.S vaccination and SARS-CoV-2 variants. Sequenced by immunoSEQ multiplex PCR; TCRdb stores in-frame clones only, minus some. Of hundreds of thousands of clones in the sample, 70% to 90% were seen once. This specimen was peripheral blood, taken in a trial of Ad26.COV2.S vaccine versus placebo. These receptors were collected from a person aged 18-60 years who received the Ad26.COV2.S COVID-19 vaccine or a placebo. Each CDR3 is given with its conserved first and last residue. Each record gives: clone size, V gene, D gene, CDR3 length, J gene, CDR3 DNA, CDR3 protein. The D gene is left open where the match is weak. Rows may omit the clone size; those that give it use once, few, many or a size class.

clone_size: -; v_call: TRBV6-6; d_call: -; cdr3_length: 12; j_call: TRBJ2-1; cdr3_nt: TGTGCCACCCGGACTACATACAATGAGCAGTTCTTC; cdr3_aa: CATRTTYNEQFF
clone_size: few; v_call: TRBV20-1; d_call: -; cdr3_length: 11; j_call: TRBJ2-7; cdr3_nt: TGCAGTGGGGGCGGGAACTACGAGCAGTACTTC; cdr3_aa: CSGGGNYEQYF
clone_size: few; v_call: TRBV21-1; d_call: -; cdr3_length: 18; j_call: TRBJ2-1; cdr3_nt: TGTGCCAGCAGCAAAGTCGGCCAGCGAAACCCAAAGACCAATGAGCAGTTCTTC; cdr3_aa: CASSKVGQRNPKTNEQFF
clone_size: -; v_call: TRBV7-2; d_call: -; cdr3_length: 13; j_call: TRBJ2-3; cdr3_nt: TGTGCCAGCAGCTTAGGTGTCAGCGGAGCCCTCTGGTGG; cdr3_aa: CASSLGVSGALWW
clone_size: -; v_call: TRBV30; d_call: -; cdr3_length: 11; j_call: TRBJ1-1; cdr3_nt: TGTGCCTGGAGTGTACCCGTGGAAGCTTTCTTT; cdr3_aa: CAWSVPVEAFF
clone_size: -; v_call: TRBV19; d_call: TRBD2; cdr3_length: 15; j_call: TRBJ2-1; cdr3_nt: TGTGCCAGTAGTATTAGCGGGGGGGCCAGCAATGAGCAGTTCTTC; cdr3_aa: CASSISGGASNEQFF
clone_size: -; v_call: TRBV18; d_call: -; cdr3_length: 13; j_call: TRBJ1-3; cdr3_nt: TGTGCCAGCTTCCGGGACGTGAGAAACACCATATATTTT; cdr3_aa: CASFRDVRNTIYF
clone_size: -; v_call: TRBV18; d_call: TRBD2; cdr3_length: 15; j_call: TRBJ2-7; cdr3_nt: TGTGCCAGCTCACGAGGACTAGCGGATACCTACGAGCAGTACTTC; cdr3_aa: CASSRGLADTYEQYF
clone_size: -; v_call: TRBV2; d_call: -; cdr3_length: 15; j_call: TRBJ2-1; cdr3_nt: TGTGCCAGCAGTGTTGGGGGTTTTTACTACAATGAGCAGTTCTTC; cdr3_aa: CASSVGGFYYNEQFF
clone_size: -; v_call: TRBV4-3; d_call: -; cdr3_length: 15; j_call: TRBJ2-1; cdr3_nt: TGCGCCAGCAGCCAATCTGCGGCCTCCTACAATGAGCAGTTCTTC; cdr3_aa: CASSQSAASYNEQFF
clone_size: -; v_call: TRBV7-9; d_call: -; cdr3_length: 13; j_call: TRBJ2-1; cdr3_nt: TGTGCCAGCAGAAACGGGATCTACAATGAGCAGTTCTTC; cdr3_aa: CASRNGIYNEQFF
clone_size: -; v_call: TRBV19; d_call: -; cdr3_length: 13; j_call: TRBJ2-2; cdr3_nt: TGTGCCAGTAGTATGACAGACACCGGGGAGCTGTTTTTT; cdr3_aa: CASSMTDTGELFF
clone_size: -; v_call: TRBV5-1; d_call: TRBD1; cdr3_length: 16; j_call: TRBJ2-2; cdr3_nt: TGCGCCAGCAGCTTGTCGGGACAGATTAACACCGGGGAGCTGTTTTTT; cdr3_aa: CASSLSGQINTGELFF
clone_size: -; v_call: TRBV9; d_call: TRBD1; cdr3_length: 17; j_call: TRBJ1-2; cdr3_nt: TGTGCCAGCAGCGTAACGGACAGGGGGGCTCCTAACTATGGCTACACCTTC; cdr3_aa: CASSVTDRGAPNYGYTF
clone_size: -; v_call: TRBV7-9; d_call: -; cdr3_length: 13; j_call: TRBJ2-7; cdr3_nt: TGTGCCAGCAACCCCGGGGGCTCCTACGAGCAGTACTTC; cdr3_aa: CASNPGGSYEQYF
clone_size: -; v_call: TRBV7-3; d_call: -; cdr3_length: 16; j_call: TRBJ2-2; cdr3_nt: TGTGCCAGCAGGATAGAACCCGGACTTAGCACCGGGGAGCTGTTTTTT; cdr3_aa: CASRIEPGLSTGELFF
clone_size: -; v_call: TRBV2; d_call: -; cdr3_length: 12; j_call: TRBJ1-2; cdr3_nt: TGTGCCAGCGGGTTTTCCGGGGGCGGCTACACCTTC; cdr3_aa: CASGFSGGGYTF
clone_size: -; v_call: TRBV30; d_call: -; cdr3_length: 13; j_call: TRBJ2-7; cdr3_nt: TGTGCCTCCTCGGGCTACCAGGCCTACGAGCAGTACTTC; cdr3_aa: CASSGYQAYEQYF
clone_size: once; v_call: TRBV19; d_call: -; cdr3_length: 14; j_call: TRBJ2-7; cdr3_nt: TGTGCCAGGTGCCAAGGGGAGATCTCCTACGAGCAGTACTTC; cdr3_aa: CARCQGEISYEQYF
clone_size: -; v_call: TRBV7-9; d_call: -; cdr3_length: 11; j_call: TRBJ1-1; cdr3_nt: TGTGCCAGCAGCGCTAACACTGAAGCTTTCTTT; cdr3_aa: CASSANTEAFF
clone_size: -; v_call: TRBV19; d_call: -; cdr3_length: 16; j_call: TRBJ1-5; cdr3_nt: TGTGCCAGTAGTATTGTGCCGCGATATAGCAATCAGCCCCAGCATTTT; cdr3_aa: CASSIVPRYSNQPQHF
clone_size: -; v_call: TRBV21-1; d_call: -; cdr3_length: 14; j_call: TRBJ1-5; cdr3_nt: TGTGCCAGCAGCAAGGACAGGGACAATCAGCCCCAGCATTTT; cdr3_aa: CASSKDRDNQPQHF
clone_size: -; v_call: TRBV7-2; d_call: -; cdr3_length: 12; j_call: TRBJ2-7; cdr3_nt: TGTGCCAGCAACGACCTTAGTGGGGAGCAGTACTTC; cdr3_aa: CASNDLSGEQYF
clone_size: many; v_call: TRBV4-2; d_call: -; cdr3_length: 15; j_call: TRBJ1-6; cdr3_nt: TGTGCCAGCAGCCCGGCGGGATCCTATAATTCACCCCTCCACTTT; cdr3_aa: CASSPAGSYNSPLHF
clone_size: -; v_call: TRBV27; d_call: TRBD1; cdr3_length: 13; j_call: TRBJ1-1; cdr3_nt: TGTGCCAGCAGGCGACAGGGGAACACTGAAGCTTTCTTT; cdr3_aa: CASRRQGNTEAFF
clone_size: -; v_call: TRBV30; d_call: TRBD1; cdr3_length: 14; j_call: TRBJ2-7; cdr3_nt: TGTGCCTGGAGTGTTGGGACAGGGGCCTACGAGCAGTACTTC; cdr3_aa: CAWSVGTGAYEQYF
clone_size: -; v_call: TRBV21-1; d_call: -; cdr3_length: 20; j_call: TRBJ2-7; cdr3_nt: TGTGCCAGCAGCAAAGTACAAGGATCCGGGACAGGCTTTTCAGTCTACGAGCAGTACTTC; cdr3_aa: CASSKVQGSGTGFSVYEQYF
clone_size: -; v_call: TRBV11-2; d_call: TRBD1; cdr3_length: 14; j_call: TRBJ1-1; cdr3_nt: TGTGCCAGCAGCTTATATACAGGGGAAGCGGAAGCTTTCTTT; cdr3_aa: CASSLYTGEAEAFF
clone_size: -; v_call: TRBV11-3; d_call: TRBD1; cdr3_length: 16; j_call: TRBJ2-7; cdr3_nt: TGTGCCAGCAGCGAAACCGGGGGGACAGGGAACCACGAGCAGTACTTC; cdr3_aa: CASSETGGTGNHEQYF
clone_size: -; v_call: TRBV30; d_call: -; cdr3_length: 13; j_call: TRBJ2-2; cdr3_nt: TGTGCCTGGTCTAGGTGGAACACCGGGGAGCTGTTTTTT; cdr3_aa: CAWSRWNTGELFF
clone_size: -; v_call: TRBV7-9; d_call: -; cdr3_length: 16; j_call: TRBJ2-2; cdr3_nt: TGTGCCAGCAGCTTTACCGGGCCCGTCAACACCGGGGAGCTGTTTTTT; cdr3_aa: CASSFTGPVNTGELFF
clone_size: -; v_call: TRBV13; d_call: TRBD1; cdr3_length: 14; j_call: TRBJ1-6; cdr3_nt: TGTGCCAGCAGCATCCGGGACAGAAATTCACCCCTCCACTTT; cdr3_aa: CASSIRDRNSPLHF
clone_size: few; v_call: TRBV18; d_call: TRBD1; cdr3_length: 14; j_call: TRBJ2-7; cdr3_nt: TGTGCCAGCTCACCTGGGACAGGTCCGTACGAGCAGTACTTC; cdr3_aa: CASSPGTGPYEQYF
clone_size: -; v_call: TRBV7-8; d_call: -; cdr3_length: 14; j_call: TRBJ2-5; cdr3_nt: TGTGCCAGCAGCTTACTTTGGCTCCAAGAGACCCAGTACTTC; cdr3_aa: CASSLLWLQETQYF
clone_size: -; v_call: TRBV21-1; d_call: -; cdr3_length: 15; j_call: TRBJ2-4; cdr3_nt: TGTGCCAGCAGCAAGACAGGGGGCCCCAAAAACATTCAGTACTTC; cdr3_aa: CASSKTGGPKNIQYF
clone_size: -; v_call: TRBV3-1/TRBV3-2; d_call: -; cdr3_length: 13; j_call: TRBJ1-4; cdr3_nt: TGTGCCAGCAGCGGGGCCGACAGGGAAAAACTGTTTTTT; cdr3_aa: CASSGADREKLFF
clone_size: -; v_call: TRBV20-1; d_call: -; cdr3_length: 13; j_call: TRBJ2-1; cdr3_nt: TGCAGTGCTAGTCAAACAGGTTACGGTGAGCAGTTCTTC; cdr3_aa: CSASQTGYGEQFF
clone_size: -; v_call: TRBV5-4; d_call: -; cdr3_length: 14; j_call: TRBJ1-5; cdr3_nt: TGTGCCAGCAGCCTGTCGGGAAGCAATCAGCCCCAGCATTTT; cdr3_aa: CASSLSGSNQPQHF
clone_size: -; v_call: TRBV24-1; d_call: -; cdr3_length: 16; j_call: TRBJ1-5; cdr3_nt: TGTGCCACCAGTGACTCCGTCAGGGATCGGAATCAGCCCCAGCATTTT; cdr3_aa: CATSDSVRDRNQPQHF
clone_size: -; v_call: TRBV30; d_call: -; cdr3_length: 12; j_call: TRBJ1-3; cdr3_nt: TGTGCCTGGAGTGGGCCTGGAAACACCATATATTTT; cdr3_aa: CAWSGPGNTIYF
clone_size: -; v_call: TRBV3-1/TRBV3-2; d_call: -; cdr3_length: 15; j_call: TRBJ2-5; cdr3_nt: TGTGCCAGCAGCCATAACTCGGCAGGAGGGGAGACCCAGTACTTC; cdr3_aa: CASSHNSAGGETQYF
clone_size: -; v_call: TRBV6-5; d_call: TRBD2; cdr3_length: 16; j_call: TRBJ2-7; cdr3_nt: TGTGCCAGCAGTTACTCGTCGCGGGGGGCCACCTACGAGCAGTACTTC; cdr3_aa: CASSYSSRGATYEQYF
clone_size: -; v_call: TRBV6-6; d_call: -; cdr3_length: 15; j_call: TRBJ2-1; cdr3_nt: TGTGCCAGCAGACAGGACTCAAGCTCCTACAATGAGCAGTTCTTC; cdr3_aa: CASRQDSSSYNEQFF
clone_size: few; v_call: TRBV2; d_call: -; cdr3_length: 13; j_call: TRBJ2-4; cdr3_nt: TGTGCCAGCAGGGCATTTGGGAAGAACATTCAGTACTTC; cdr3_aa: CASRAFGKNIQYF
clone_size: -; v_call: TRBV6-1; d_call: -; cdr3_length: 15; j_call: TRBJ1-1; cdr3_nt: TGTGCCAGCAGAGAAGGTTCTGCAGGGTTGATTGAAGCTTTCTTT; cdr3_aa: CASREGSAGLIEAFF
clone_size: -; v_call: TRBV11-3; d_call: TRBD1; cdr3_length: 15; j_call: TRBJ2-5; cdr3_nt: TGTGCCAGCAGCTTAAGACAGGGGAGAGGGGAGACCCAGTACTTC; cdr3_aa: CASSLRQGRGETQYF
clone_size: -; v_call: TRBV20-1; d_call: -; cdr3_length: 10; j_call: TRBJ2-5; cdr3_nt: TGCAGTGCTAGACTTGAGACCCAGTACTTC; cdr3_aa: CSARLETQYF
clone_size: -; v_call: TRBV19; d_call: -; cdr3_length: 16; j_call: TRBJ2-6; cdr3_nt: TGTGCCAGTAGTTTAACAGGGACCGGTGGGGCCAACGTCCTGACTTTC; cdr3_aa: CASSLTGTGGANVLTF
clone_size: -; v_call: TRBV24-1; d_call: -; cdr3_length: 15; j_call: TRBJ2-1; cdr3_nt: TGTGCCACCAGTGATTTCGGAGGCAGCGCTTTTGAGCAGTTCTTC; cdr3_aa: CATSDFGGSAFEQFF
clone_size: -; v_call: TRBV7-9; d_call: -; cdr3_length: 15; j_call: TRBJ2-3; cdr3_nt: TGTGCCAGCAGCTTACTTGGAGGGTTAGTAAATACGCAGTATTTT; cdr3_aa: CASSLLGGLVNTQYF